What follows describes a single T cell receptor beta chain. It has no known antigen specificity. No much larger clone is present one base from it, and per-base qualities are unavailable. This specimen comes from a study of blood T cells in healthy people across ages (dated by TCRdb to the mid-2010s). Concerning the study at large: In model experiments, template switching captured roughly one uniquely barcoded TCR beta cDNA molecule for every two T cells. Age-related changes in TCR beta repertoire diversity were measured in the study by deep sequencing normalized with unique cDNA molecular identifiers. Donors were grouped into four age groups: young (average about 15 years), middle-aged (about 40), aged (around 62) and long-lived (approximately 78). To avoid experimental bias, donors of different ages were spread randomly across the sequencing lanes. Two additional independent replicas of 1 million unique cDNA reads from the same blood draw were analyzed for two donors (one aged 18 to 30 and one aged 80 or older).

Overall study outcomes, separate from this receptor: Observed TCR beta diversity correlated strongly with the percentage of naive T cells measured by flow cytometry. Total diversity estimates from one million sequenced T cells were considered lower bounds and underestimates. Because the CMV infection status of the donors was unknown, age-related changes in expanded clonotypes may potentially have been confounded. Observed TCR beta diversity per million T cells fell roughly linearly with age, and a significant reduction was already apparent by age roughly 40. Compared with the aged group, more naive CD4+ T cells, fewer expanded clones and increased TCR diversity were shown by the long-lived group, suggesting age selection. Bulk unsorted PBMC profiling prevented conclusive comparison of naive and antigen-experienced compartments.

The donors were 40 or so Caucasian individuals from Russia, aged roughly 6 to 100 years, who were systemically healthy. Each donor gave about 9.7 milliliters of peripheral blood, drawn into EDTA-treated Vacutainer tubes. Ficoll-Paque density-gradient centrifugation was used to isolate PBMCs, with at least 7 million per sample. Total RNA, at least 6 micrograms per sample, was extracted from PBMCs with Trizol reagent. Naive CD45RAhigh/CD27high T cell percentages were measured by flow cytometry on a PBMC aliquot from every donor. Libraries were constructed by 5' RACE. Sequencing was performed on an Illumina HiSeq 2500. A second PCR of 7 to 11 cycles was performed with a sample-barcoded 5' primer and a J-beta primer mix. Each TCR beta cDNA molecule received a unique molecular identifier from a template-switch 5' adaptor carrying 12 random nucleotides. Each sample yielded at least 3 million CDR3-containing paired-end reads. First-strand cDNA was synthesized from all RNA with the Mint cDNA synthesis kit, primed by a TRBC-specific oligonucleotide. Following uracil-DNA glycosylase treatment, all cDNA underwent a first 18-cycle PCR with the universal primers M1SS and BC2_uni_R. The study's own analysis went as follows. For normalization, 1 million high-quality reads were randomly selected from each sample, with every read carrying a distinct molecular identifier. Instead of being binned into consensus sequences, reads that shared molecular identifiers were thrown out. CDR3 identification, clonotype clustering and error correction used MiTCR with a Q25 quality threshold and the strictest error-elimination algorithm. A nonparametric unseen species model using Euler transformation provided a lower-bound estimate of total TCR beta diversity. TCRdb reworked the public reads: Q25 trimming with fastp, MiXCR clone assembly, productive beta chains retained. Each record represents a unique CDR3 protein, reported with the most common genes and DNA among its rows. TCRdb, not the authors, supplied the V and J calls. This sample is represented by a few hundred thousand distinct CDR3 sequences; about 49% of them were singletons. Of the sample, roughly 51% is held by the ten largest clones.

The TCR comes from a man aged 55 to 70 in good health. Sequenced material: blood.

The CDR3 reads CASSFVGLGGNNEQYF. The nucleotide sequence is given as TGTGCCAGCAGCTTCGTGGGACTAGGGGGAAACAATGAGCAGTACTTC. In this chain, TRBV7-2 is recombined with TRBJ2-5, and TRBD2 aligns with 8 junction nucleotides. Reading from cysteine to phenylalanine, the CDR3 counts 16 amino acids. Left in the record is the CDR3 DNA by itself, 48 bases read in frame from the first base. The germline V and J ends show losses of 3 bases and 11 bases respectively, and no gene match explains 17 bases of the junction. In the germline V gene, CDR1 corresponds to SGHTA and CDR2 to FQGNSA.